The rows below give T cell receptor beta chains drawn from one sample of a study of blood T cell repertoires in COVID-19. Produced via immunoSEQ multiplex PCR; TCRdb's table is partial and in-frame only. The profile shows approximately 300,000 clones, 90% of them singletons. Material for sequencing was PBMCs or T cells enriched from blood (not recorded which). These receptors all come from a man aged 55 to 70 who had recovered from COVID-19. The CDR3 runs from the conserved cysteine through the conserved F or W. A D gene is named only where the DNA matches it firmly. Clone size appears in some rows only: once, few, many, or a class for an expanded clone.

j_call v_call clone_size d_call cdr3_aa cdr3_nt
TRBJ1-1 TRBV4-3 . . CASSQVRGQANTEAFF TGCGCCAGCAGCCAAGTTCGGGGACAAGCAAACACTGAAGCTTTCTTT
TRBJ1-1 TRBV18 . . CASSPPAAGTEAFF TGTGCCAGCTCACCACCGGCCGCGGGCACTGAAGCTTTCTTT
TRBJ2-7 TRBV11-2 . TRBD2 CASSRTGMGGSSYEQYF TGTGCCAGCAGCCGGACGGGAATGGGAGGGTCCTCCTACGAGCAGTACTTC
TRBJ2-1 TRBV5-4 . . CASSPLASASYNEQFF TGTGCCAGCAGCCCACTAGCTTCTGCCTCCTACAATGAGCAGTTCTTC
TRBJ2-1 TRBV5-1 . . CASSSSGTGYNEQFF TGCGCCAGCAGCTCCAGCGGGACAGGCTACAATGAGCAGTTCTTC
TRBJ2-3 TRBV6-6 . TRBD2 CASRPTLAGHTDTQYF TGTGCCAGCAGACCGACCCTAGCGGGACACACAGATACGCAGTATTTT
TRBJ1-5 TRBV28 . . CASSPQQGRQQPQHF TGTGCCAGCAGTCCACAACAGGGTCGACAACAGCCCCAGCATTTT
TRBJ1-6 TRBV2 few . CARGGGWNSPLHF TGTGCCAGGGGGGGAGGGTGGAATTCACCCCTCCACTTT
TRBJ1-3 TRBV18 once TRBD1 CASSPLTGQETGNTIYF TGTGCCAGCTCACCGTTGACAGGGCAAGAAACTGGAAACACCATATATTTT
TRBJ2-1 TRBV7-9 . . CASSLSPGSYNEQFF TGTGCCAGCAGCTTATCTCCAGGTTCCTACAATGAGCAGTTCTTC
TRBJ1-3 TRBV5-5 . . CASIPGGHSGNTIYF TGTGCCAGCATACCCGGCGGCCACTCTGGAAACACCATATATTTT
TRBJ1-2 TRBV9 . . CASSENPGSNEYGYTF TGTGCCAGCAGCGAAAATCCGGGGTCGAATGAATATGGCTACACCTTC
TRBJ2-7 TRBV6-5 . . CASSITAGEQYF TGTGCCAGCAGCATAACAGCCGGCGAGCAGTACTTC
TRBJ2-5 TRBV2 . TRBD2 CASRLAGAGETQYF TGTGCCAGCAGACTAGCGGGAGCCGGGGAGACCCAGTACTTC
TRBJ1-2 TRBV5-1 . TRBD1 CASSTQGAGYGYTF TGCGCCAGCAGCACACAGGGGGCCGGCTATGGCTACACCTTC
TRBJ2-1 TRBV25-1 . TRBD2 CASYAGGSYNEQFF TGTGCCAGCTATGCGGGCGGGAGTTACAATGAGCAGTTCTTC
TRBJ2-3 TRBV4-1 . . CASSQESAGRTDTQYF TGCGCCAGCAGCCAAGAATCCGCGGGACGCACAGATACGCAGTATTTT
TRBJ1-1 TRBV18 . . CASSPRTSMNTEAFF TGTGCCAGCTCACCCAGGACATCTATGAACACTGAAGCTTTCTTT
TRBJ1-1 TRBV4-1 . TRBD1 CASSHLDRDVNTEAFF TGCGCCAGCAGCCATCTCGACAGGGATGTGAACACTGAAGCTTTCTTT
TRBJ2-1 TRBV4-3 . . CASSHYPWAGEQFF TGCGCCAGCAGCCATTATCCTTGGGCCGGTGAGCAGTTCTTC
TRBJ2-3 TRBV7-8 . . CASTLQARDYTDTQYF TGTGCCAGCACCCTTCAAGCTAGAGACTACACAGATACGCAGTATTTT
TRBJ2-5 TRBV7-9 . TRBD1 CASSLVGGLDETQYF TGTGCCAGCAGCTTAGTAGGGGGCCTTGACGAGACCCAGTACTTC
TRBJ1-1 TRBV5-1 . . CASSLAGRTEAFF TGCGCCAGCAGCTTGGCCGGGAGAACTGAAGCTTTCTTT
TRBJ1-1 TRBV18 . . CASSPGRSEAFF TGTGCCAGCTCACCTGGGAGGTCTGAAGCTTTCTTT
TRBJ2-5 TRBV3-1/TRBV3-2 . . CASKKNLQVTQETQYF TGTGCCAGCAAAAAAAATCTACAAGTGACTCAAGAGACCCAGTACTTC
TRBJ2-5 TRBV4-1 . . CASSQVITHQETQYF TGCGCCAGCAGCCAAGTGATTACACACCAAGAGACCCAGTACTTC
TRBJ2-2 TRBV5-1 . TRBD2 CASSTSGSYTGELFF TGCGCCAGCAGTACTAGCGGGAGTTACACCGGGGAGCTGTTTTTT
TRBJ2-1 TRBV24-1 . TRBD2 CATSDASGIVYEQFF TGTGCCACCAGTGATGCTAGCGGGATAGTGTATGAGCAGTTCTTC
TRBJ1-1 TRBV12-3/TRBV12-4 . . CASSWTPGTEAFF TGTGCCAGCAGTTGGACACCTGGCACTGAAGCTTTCTTT
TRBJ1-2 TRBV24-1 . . CATSRSGGLLYGYTF TGTGCCACCAGTCGATCGGGGGGACTTCTCTATGGCTACACCTTC
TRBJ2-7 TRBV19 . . CASSPDRRYEQYF TGTGCCAGTAGTCCCGACAGGAGGTACGAGCAGTACTTC
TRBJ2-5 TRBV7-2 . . CASSRLEGKQETQYF TGTGCCAGCAGCCGCCTGGAGGGGAAACAAGAGACCCAGTACTTC
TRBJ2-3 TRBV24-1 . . CATSGPPSTQYF TGTGCCACCAGTGGGCCTCCCAGTACGCAGTATTTT
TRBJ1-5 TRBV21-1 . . CASSLPGQVESNQPQHF TGTGCCAGCAGCCTACCAGGACAGGTCGAGAGCAATCAGCCCCAGCATTTT
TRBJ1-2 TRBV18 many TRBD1 CASSPGGWDGYTF TGTGCCAGCTCCCCAGGGGGCTGGGATGGCTACACCTTC
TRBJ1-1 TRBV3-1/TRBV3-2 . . CASSHRERAGTEAFF TGTGCCAGCAGTCACCGGGAGCGGGCGGGCACTGAAGCTTTCTTT
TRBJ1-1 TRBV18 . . CASSELMNTEAFF TGTGCCAGCTCGGAGCTTATGAACACTGAAGCTTTCTTT
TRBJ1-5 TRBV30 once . CAWSDRVGGRNQPQHF TGTGCCTGGAGTGACCGGGTCGGGGGGCGGAATCAGCCCCAGCATTTT
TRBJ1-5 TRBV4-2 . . CASSQDNAGENQPQHF TGTGCCAGCAGCCAAGATAATGCAGGGGAAAATCAGCCCCAGCATTTT
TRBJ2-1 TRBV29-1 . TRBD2 CSVILAGVYNEQFF TGCAGCGTAATACTAGCGGGAGTATACAATGAGCAGTTCTTC
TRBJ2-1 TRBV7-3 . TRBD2 CASSLTRGVGNEQFF TGTGCCAGCAGCTTAACTCGGGGGGTTGGCAATGAGCAGTTCTTC
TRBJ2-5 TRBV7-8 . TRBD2 CASRQLTGGLGTQYF TGTGCCAGCAGACAACTAACGGGGGGGTTGGGGACCCAGTACTTC
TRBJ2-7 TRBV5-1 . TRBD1 CASSLGQGVSYEQYF TGCGCCAGCAGCTTGGGTCAGGGGGTGTCGTACGAGCAGTACTTC
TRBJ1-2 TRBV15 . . CATSRDSRGSAGYTF TGTGCCACCAGCAGAGATTCTAGGGGGTCTGCTGGCTACACCTTC
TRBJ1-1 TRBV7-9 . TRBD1 CASRTGETEAFF TGTGCCAGCCGTACAGGGGAGACTGAAGCTTTCTTT
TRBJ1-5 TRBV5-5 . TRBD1 CASSFDRGSNQPQHF TGTGCCAGCAGCTTCGACAGGGGGAGTAATCAGCCCCAGCATTTT
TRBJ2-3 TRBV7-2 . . CASSSYRDTDTQYF TGTGCCAGCAGCTCCTACAGGGACACAGATACGCAGTATTTT
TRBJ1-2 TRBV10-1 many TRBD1 CASRGDSKVRGYTF TGCGCCAGCAGGGGGGACAGTAAAGTTCGGGGCTACACCTTC
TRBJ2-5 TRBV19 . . CACAPGHRGTQYF TGTGCCTGCGCACCGGGACACCGAGGGACCCAGTACTTC
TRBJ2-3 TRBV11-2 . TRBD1 CASRHPGQGWNTDTQYF TGTGCCAGCAGGCATCCGGGACAGGGGTGGAACACAGATACGCAGTATTTT
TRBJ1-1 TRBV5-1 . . CASSLAGGMNTEAFF TGCGCCAGCAGCTTGGCGGGGGGGATGAACACTGAAGCTTTCTTT
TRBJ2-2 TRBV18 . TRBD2 CASSHVAGLNTGELFF TGTGCCAGCTCACACGTAGCGGGACTGAACACCGGGGAGCTGTTTTTT
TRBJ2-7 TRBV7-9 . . CASNAGWDTGSYEQYF TGTGCCAGCAACGCAGGCTGGGACACCGGGTCCTACGAGCAGTACTTC
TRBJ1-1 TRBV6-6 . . CASKMAGTEAFF TGTGCCAGCAAGATGGCGGGGACTGAAGCTTTCTTT